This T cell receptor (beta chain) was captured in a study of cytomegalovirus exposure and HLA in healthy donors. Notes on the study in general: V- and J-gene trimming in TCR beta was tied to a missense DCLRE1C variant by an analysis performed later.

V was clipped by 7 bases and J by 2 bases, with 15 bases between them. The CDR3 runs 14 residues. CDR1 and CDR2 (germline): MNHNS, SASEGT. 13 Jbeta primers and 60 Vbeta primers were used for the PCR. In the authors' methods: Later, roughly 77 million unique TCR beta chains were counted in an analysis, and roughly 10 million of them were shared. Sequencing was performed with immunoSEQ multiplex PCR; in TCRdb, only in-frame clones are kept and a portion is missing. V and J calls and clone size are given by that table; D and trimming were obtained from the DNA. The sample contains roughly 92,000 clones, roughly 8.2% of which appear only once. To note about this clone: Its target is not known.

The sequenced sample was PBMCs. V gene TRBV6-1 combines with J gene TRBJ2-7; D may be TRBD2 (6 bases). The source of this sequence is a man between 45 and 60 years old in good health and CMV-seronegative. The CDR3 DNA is TGTGCCAGCACCTTTAGTGCGGGGACCTACGAGCAGTACTTC. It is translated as CASTFSAGTYEQYF.